What follows are 28 T cell receptor beta chains derived from one specimen sequenced in a study of T cell responses to AZD1222 COVID-19 vaccine. Profiling relied on immunoSEQ multiplex PCR, and the TCRdb table lists in-frame clones only, not all of them. The sample yields 75,000 to 100,000 clones, roughly 90% seen once. This material consisted of peripheral blood, taken on day 0 of AZD1222 vaccination. These receptors all come from an adult in good health.

CDR3 nucleotides: TGTGCCAGCTGCCGGGACGGGCTCTCCGAGCAGTACTTC. Amino acid sequence: CASCRDGLSEQYF. The V gene is TRBV6-2 or TRBV6-3, the J gene TRBJ2-7; perhaps D is TRBD1 or TRBD2 (5 bases each). V lost 8 bases and J 6 bases, leaving 17 bases between the germline ends. The CDR3 is 13 residues long. The V gene's germline CDR1 is MNHEY and CDR2 SVGEGT.

The V gene is TRBV19, the J gene TRBJ2-3; TRBD2 aligns across 11 bases. The CDR3 runs to 15 residues. V lost 8 bases to trimming and J lost 4 bases; unmatched junction nucleotides: 8. Germline CDR1 reads LNHDA; CDR2 reads SQIVND (reference sequence). CDR3 nucleotides: TGTGCCAGTGGGGGGATAGCGGGAGGGCCAGATACGCAGTATTTT. It encodes CASGGIAGGPDTQYF.

The J gene is TRBJ2-5, the V gene TRBV19; weak D call: TRBD2 (6 bases). The V end lost 5 bases, the J end lost 2 bases, and 15 bases lay between the germline ends. The CDR3 totals 15 residues. Germline assignment: CDR1 LNHDA and CDR2 SQIVND (reference sequence). The chain's CDR3 is CASSSRLASQETQYF. The CDR3 DNA follows: TGTGCCAGTAGTTCTCGGCTAGCGAGTCAAGAGACCCAGTACTTC.

This clone was counted a few times. The chain is built from TRBV4-1 and TRBJ2-1; 13 bases align to TRBD2. CDR3 length: 18 residues. Germline V gene sequence: CDR1 MGHRA, CDR2 YSYEKL. J gave up 4 bases and V 1 base, and 7 bases lay outside the gene matches. CDR3 sequence: CASSQVDMGLAGYNEQFF. The CDR3 bases are TGCGCCAGCAGCCAAGTGGACATGGGACTAGCGGGGTACAATGAGCAGTTCTTC.

In this sample, this clone turned up a few times. This chain uses TRBV28 with TRBJ1-5; D remains unclear. Germline CDR1 is MDHEN and CDR2 is SYDVKM. The CDR3 length is 14 residues. V lost 2 bases, J lost 3 bases, and 8 bases lay in between. CDR3 sequence (DNA): TGTGCCAGCAGTTTACGGCTGGTCAATCAGCCCCAGCATTTT. The encoded protein is CASSLRLVNQPQHF.

V is TRBV11-2 and J is TRBJ1-6; D perhaps matches TRBD1 (5 bases). The germline gives CDR1 SGHAT, CDR2 FQNNGV. The CDR3 runs 15 residues. Trimming removed 1 base from V and 8 bases from J, with 12 bases in between. Written as DNA, the CDR3 is TGTGCCAGCAGCTTAGTTCAGGGTAGACATTCACCCCTCCACTTT. Protein product: CASSLVQGRHSPLHF.

This clone was counted ten times or more. The chain links TRBV3-1 (or the pseudogene TRBV3-2) to TRBJ2-7; 9 nucleotides line up with TRBD2. This CDR3 has 15 amino acids. Germline V CDR1 and CDR2: LGHDT, YNNKEL (reference sequence). The V and J ends lost 7 bases and 2 bases, in that order; junction bases with no gene match: 9. The CDR3 sequence is CASTPRGGRAYEQYF. The CDR3 DNA reads as TGTGCCAGCACCCCCCGAGGCGGGAGGGCCTACGAGCAGTACTTC.

This CDR3 reads CATSRVFTSYEQYF. The CDR3 DNA follows: TGTGCCACCAGCAGAGTTTTTACTAGCTACGAGCAGTACTTC. The chain links TRBV15 to TRBJ2-7; perhaps TRBD2 as D (5 bases). The germline V and J ends were trimmed by 1 base and 3 bases, with 10 bases remaining between them. From germline, CDR1 is LNHNV and CDR2 YYDKDF (reference sequence). The CDR3 length is 14 residues.

The chain joins TRBV5-1 to TRBJ2-1; tentative D call: TRBD2 (5 bases). The germline V and J ends were trimmed by 7 bases and 6 bases, with 14 bases remaining between them. From germline, CDR1 is SGHRS and CDR2 YFSETQ. This CDR3 contains 13 residues. The CDR3 region is CASEGGKGNEQFF. The DNA for the CDR3 is TGCGCCAGCGAGGGTGGGAAAGGCAATGAGCAGTTCTTC.

The V and J genes are TRBV30 and TRBJ1-6; D possibly corresponds to TRBD1 (5 bases). Between the trimmed V and J ends, which lost 0 bases and 10 bases, there was a span of 13 bases. The CDR3 is made up of 14 amino acids. Germline V gene sequence: CDR1 GTSNPN, CDR2 SVGIG (reference sequence). CDR3 in DNA: TGTGCCTGGAGTGTAATGGGGCTAGGCTCACCCCTCCACTTT. Residues: CAWSVMGLGSPLHF.

The gene calls are TRBV30 and TRBJ1-1; TRBD1 might be the D (6 bases). The CDR3 is made up of 15 amino acids. Germline-derived CDR1 and CDR2 are GTSNPN and SVGIG (reference sequence). The V end lost 0 bases, the J end lost 3 bases, and 14 bases lay between the germline ends. CDR3 amino acids: CAWSVRGGGHTEAFF. The CDR3 DNA sequence: TGTGCCTGGAGTGTACGGGGAGGGGGTCACACTGAAGCTTTCTTT.

The gene calls are TRBV9 and TRBJ2-5, with 8 bases lining up with TRBD2. CDR1 is SGDLS, CDR2 YYNGEE, per germline. The CDR3 spans 15 residues. With V trimmed by 1 base and J by 4 bases, 6 bases remained unmatched. The CDR3 region is CASSVSAGVAETQYF. The CDR3 region has the DNA TGTGCCAGCAGCGTATCAGCGGGAGTAGCAGAGACCCAGTACTTC.

The chain joins TRBV28 to TRBJ1-3, with a possible D match to TRBD1 (5 bases). The ends were cut back, 6 bases at V and 2 bases at J, with 14 bases in the middle. This CDR3 spans 15 amino acids. Germline V gives CDR1 MDHEN, CDR2 SYDVKM. CDR3 sequence (DNA): TGTGCCAGCAGGAAAGCTGGGGCGACTGGAAACACCATATATTTT. Protein: CASRKAGATGNTIYF.

The rearrangement joins TRBV9 to TRBJ2-2; 16 positions match TRBD2. The germline V gene encodes CDR1 SGDLS and CDR2 YYNGEE. This CDR3 contains 19 residues. J was trimmed by 4 bases and V by 4 bases; bases with no gene match: 10. The CDR3 nucleotides read TGTGCCAGCAGCCCCCAGCCGGGACTAGCGGGAGGGGGCACCGGGGAGCTGTTTTTT. Protein: CASSPQPGLAGGGTGELFF.

This clone was picked up one time. This chain connects TRBV4-2 to TRBJ1-5; TRBD1 matches 7 bases. The CDR3 loop spans 16 amino acids. Germline V gene sequence: CDR1 LGHNA, CDR2 YNFKEQ. V was pared by 0 bases and J by 6 bases, with 8 bases of the junction left unmatched. In nucleotides, the CDR3 is TGTGCCAGCAGCCAAGAAGAGAAGGGGGCTGGTCAGCCCCAGCATTTT. Amino acids: CASSQEEKGAGQPQHF.

The chain links TRBV6-5 to TRBJ1-5, with 9 bases that match TRBD1. The germline CDR1 and CDR2 sequences are MNHEY and SVGAGI. The CDR3 extends over 15 amino acids. V shed 6 bases, J shed 6 bases, and the junction held 9 bases outside the gene matches. This chain's CDR3 is CASSLNRGQGQPQHF. CDR3 DNA sequence: TGTGCCAGCAGCCTTAACAGGGGGCAGGGTCAGCCCCAGCATTTT.

This clone was seen once. The chain couples TRBV3-1 (or the pseudogene TRBV3-2) to TRBJ2-1, with 7 bases identical to TRBD2. The V gene's germline CDR1 is LGHDT and CDR2 YNNKEL (reference sequence). The V segment lost 3 bases and the J segment 2 bases; nucleotides outside the gene matches: 4. This CDR3 has 15 residues. The CDR3 coding sequence is TGTGCCAGCAGCCAGTCAAGCGGGGCCTACAATGAGCAGTTCTTC. Protein: CASSQSSGAYNEQFF.

The CDR3 loop is CASSFGTGGAANTGELFF. The CDR3 DNA sequence: TGTGCCAGCAGCTTCGGGACAGGGGGCGCGGCGAACACCGGGGAGCTGTTTTTT. V gene TRBV11-3 combines with J gene TRBJ2-2; 12 bases match TRBD1. V lost 3 bases and J lost 0; bases outside the gene matches: 5. Germline CDR1 is SGHNT and CDR2 is YENEEA. The CDR3 contains 18 residues.

J is TRBJ1-5 and V is TRBV10-3; 7 positions match TRBD1. Germline assignment: CDR1 ENHRY and CDR2 SYGVKD. V trimming: 0 bases; J trimming: 3 bases; junction bases outside the gene matches: 5. The CDR3 sequence is 16 residues long. The CDR3 sequence is CAISESSGTVNQPQHF. The CDR3 DNA is TGTGCCATCAGTGAGTCGTCCGGGACAGTCAATCAGCCCCAGCATTTT.

This clone was recorded only once. The CDR3 DNA sequence: TGTGCCAGCAGTTTACCACAGGGGTACCAGCCCCAGCATTTT. Translation: CASSLPQGYQPQHF. V and J are TRBV28 and TRBJ1-5; TRBD1 matches at 7 bases. CDR3 size: 14 residues. The germline V gene encodes CDR1 MDHEN and CDR2 SYDVKM. The V and J ends lost 2 bases and 7 bases, in that order; junction bases with no gene match: 5.

This clone appeared a single time. The chain links TRBV30 to TRBJ2-3; D is unclear. This CDR3 contains 15 residues. The ends were cut back, 4 bases at V and 0 bases at J, with 14 bases in the middle. CDR1 is GTSNPN and CDR2 is SVGIG in the germline V gene (reference sequence). This CDR3 reads CAWNSFFLSTDTQYF. In DNA, the CDR3 is TGTGCCTGGAATTCCTTTTTTCTTAGCACAGATACGCAGTATTTT.

The CDR3 nucleotides read TGTGCCAGCAGTGGGACAGGTGGGATATTCGAAGCTTTCTTT. Protein sequence: CASSGTGGIFEAFF. The rearrangement uses TRBV25-1 and TRBJ1-1; 7 bases match TRBD1. The CDR3 totals 14 residues. The V gene's germline CDR1 is MGHDK and CDR2 SYGVNS. The trim removed 4 bases at V and 8 bases at J, leaving 10 bases unmatched.

This chain joins TRBV12-3 or TRBV12-4 and TRBJ1-4; TRBD1 might be the D (6 bases). The germline V and J ends were trimmed by 6 bases and 4 bases, with 9 bases remaining between them. The CDR3 is made up of 13 amino acids. Here the CDR3 reads CASRWDINEKLFF. The DNA for the CDR3 is TGTGCCAGCAGATGGGACATTAATGAAAAACTGTTTTTT.

The chain employs TRBV2 and TRBJ1-3; tentatively, D is TRBD1 (5 bases). From germline, CDR1 is SNHLY and CDR2 FYNNEI. The CDR3 extends over 15 amino acids. V was clipped by 3 bases and J by 0 bases, with 9 bases between them. The CDR3 DNA sequence: TGTGCCAGCAGTGAGTTGACAGCCTCTGGAAACACCATATATTTT. Translated: CASSELTASGNTIYF.

The rearrangement joins TRBV9 to TRBJ1-5, with 9 bases that match TRBD1. This CDR3 is built from 14 residues. J was trimmed by 7 bases and V by 2 bases; bases with no gene match: 4. The V gene's germline CDR1 is SGDLS and CDR2 YYNGEE. CDR3 in amino acids: CASSVGQGDQPQHF. CDR3 coding DNA: TGTGCCAGCAGCGTGGGACAGGGTGACCAGCCCCAGCATTTT.

This clone was seen only once. The rearrangement links TRBV2 to TRBJ2-3; 12 bases are shared with TRBD2. Germline V gene lookup returns CDR1 SNHLY and CDR2 FYNNEI. The CDR3 consists of 17 residues. V lost 6 bases to trimming and J lost 5 bases; unmatched junction nucleotides: 12. The CDR3 reads CASSPRLAGAFLDTQYF. CDR3 nucleotide sequence: TGTGCCAGCAGCCCTAGACTAGCGGGAGCATTCTTAGATACGCAGTATTTT.

The chain uses TRBV4-1 and TRBJ1-2; TRBD1 aligns across 7 bases. J lost 13 bases, V lost 5 bases, and 13 bases had no gene match. The germline V gene encodes CDR1 MGHRA and CDR2 YSYEKL. The CDR3 runs to 13 residues. The CDR3 here is CASSSVGQREVTF. Here the CDR3 DNA reads TGCGCCAGCAGCTCAGTGGGACAGCGAGAGGTCACCTTC.

This clone has only one observation. The chain joins TRBV12-3 or TRBV12-4 to TRBJ2-3; unclear D gene. The V and J ends lost 1 base and 2 bases respectively, with 4 bases between them. CDR3 length: 13 residues. The DNA for the CDR3 is TGTGCCAGCAGTTTAGGGGCCACAGATACGCAGTATTTT. Translated: CASSLGATDTQYF.